This T cell receptor beta chain came from a study of blood T cell repertoires in COVID-19. Study in general: Samples came from the United States, Italy and Spain, spanning acute and convalescent COVID-19. T cells, B-cell-depleted T cells, or PBMCs supplied cDNA or gDNA.

Under the authors' procedure: The authors estimated nucleated cell counts from reference gene primer amplification. Data came from immunoSEQ multiplex PCR; TCRdb stores just in-frame clones and leaves some out. V, J and clone size reflect that table, while D and trimming were determined from the DNA. The sample yields 45,000 to 65,000 clones, about nine tenths seen once. The material sequenced was peripheral blood. This TCR was sampled from a human donor with acute or convalescent COVID-19. The donor label of this sample is uncertain.

As DNA, the CDR3 is TGTGCCAGCAGTCCCCCAGGGGCGGGGGGGAGGTATACGCAGTATTTT. This codes for CASSPPGAGGRYTQYF. The V and J genes are TRBV27 and TRBJ2-3; TRBD2 matches at 9 bases. This CDR3 comprises 16 residues. Germline values: CDR1 MNHEY, CDR2 SMNVEV (reference sequence). The V gene end was trimmed by 5 bases and the J gene end by 7 bases; junction bases not matched to a gene: 13.